This record concerns one T cell receptor (beta chain) sequence. This sample was taken from a study of blood T cell repertoires in COVID-19. Study in general: Sources were T cells, B-cell-depleted T cells, or PBMCs; the material itself was cDNA or gDNA.

The authors' processing: The authors estimated nucleated cell counts from reference gene primer amplification. Only in-frame clones appear in the TCRdb table, and some are missing; sequencing was by immunoSEQ multiplex PCR. V, J and clone size derive from that table, while D and trimming were established from the DNA sequence. The repertoire consists of about 250,000 clones, with about 68% occurring once and the leading ten covering more than 2.5%. This CDR3 is built from 15 residues. The germline V gene encodes CDR1 LGHDT and CDR2 YNNKEL (reference sequence). V was pared by 5 bases and J by 3 bases, with 8 bases of the junction left unmatched.

Source material: peripheral blood. This rearrangement joins TRBV3-1 (or the pseudogene TRBV3-2) to TRBJ2-7; TRBD2 matches 9 bases. This receptor was obtained from an elderly woman with acute or convalescent COVID-19. Written as DNA, the CDR3 is TGTGCCAGCAGCTTATATAGCGGGGGAGACTACGAGCAGTACTTC. Its protein product is CASSLYSGGDYEQYF.